This entry lists 2 T cell receptor beta chains sequenced from one sample in a study of T cells in Graves' hyperthyroidism and ophthalmopathy. Regions amplified from RNA transcripts were the TCR beta CDR3 regions. HTBI primers were used for first-round RT-PCR of the TCR CDR3. TCRdb ran MiXCR on the multiplex PCR reads and lists one entry per CDR3 protein. The sample contains under 400,000 distinct CDR3 sequences, less than 20% of which appear only once. Sequencing input: blood. All receptors come from a woman in her late teens or twenties with Graves' hyperthyroidism that later progressed to Graves' ophthalmopathy.

Only a few counts were recorded for this clonotype. The gene calls are TRBV9 and TRBJ1-2; 9 nucleotides line up with TRBD1. Germline V CDR1 and CDR2: SGDLS, YYNGEE. V gave up 0 bases and J gave up 4 bases; unmatched junction bases: 4. The CDR3 covers 15 residues. CDR3 region: CASSVGDREAYGYTF. The CDR3, as DNA: TGTGCCAGCAGCGTAGGGGACAGGGAGGCCTATGGCTACACCTTC.

This clonotype was counted at least ten times. The chain combines TRBV30 with TRBJ1-5, with D unresolved. The germline V gene encodes CDR1 GTSNPN and CDR2 SVGIG (reference sequence). This CDR3 is 13 amino acids long. Deletions cut 3 bases from V and 2 bases from J, with 8 bases between. CDR3 sequence: CAWSVQGNQPQHF. The CDR3 DNA reads TGTGCCTGGAGCGTGCAGGGCAATCAGCCCCAGCATTTT. The complete variable domain, with remaining parts taken from reference TRBV30 and TRBJ1-5, reads SQTIHQWPATLVQPVGSPLSLECTVEGTSNPNLYWYRQAAGRGLQLLFYSVGIGQISSEVPQNLSASRPQDRQFILSSKKLLLSDSGFYLCAWSVQGNQPQHFGDGTRLSIL.